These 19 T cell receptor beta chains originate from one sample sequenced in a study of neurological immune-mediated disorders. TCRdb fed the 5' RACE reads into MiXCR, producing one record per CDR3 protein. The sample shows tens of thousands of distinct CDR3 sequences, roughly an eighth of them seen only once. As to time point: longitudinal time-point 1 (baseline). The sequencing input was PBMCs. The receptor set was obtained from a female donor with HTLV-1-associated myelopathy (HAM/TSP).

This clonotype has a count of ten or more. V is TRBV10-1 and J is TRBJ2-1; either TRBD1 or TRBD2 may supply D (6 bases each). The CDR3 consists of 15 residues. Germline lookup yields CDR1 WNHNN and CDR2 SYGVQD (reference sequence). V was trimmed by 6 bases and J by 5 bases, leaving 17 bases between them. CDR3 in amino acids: CASSDLTGAHNEQFF. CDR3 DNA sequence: TGCGCCAGCAGCGATTTAACGGGGGCCCACAATGAGCAGTTCTTC.

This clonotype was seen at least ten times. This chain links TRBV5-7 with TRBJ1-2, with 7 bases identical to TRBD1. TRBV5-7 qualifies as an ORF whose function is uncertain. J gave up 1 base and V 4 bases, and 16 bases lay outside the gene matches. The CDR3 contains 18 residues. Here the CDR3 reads CASSLVETGSLGNYGYTF. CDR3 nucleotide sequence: TGTGCCAGCAGCCTAGTCGAGACAGGGTCGTTGGGTAACTATGGCTACACCTTC.

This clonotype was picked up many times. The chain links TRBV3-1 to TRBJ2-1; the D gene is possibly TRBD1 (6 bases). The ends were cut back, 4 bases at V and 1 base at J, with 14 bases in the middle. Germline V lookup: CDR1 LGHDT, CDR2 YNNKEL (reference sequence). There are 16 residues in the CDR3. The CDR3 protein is CASSREGVRSYNEQFF. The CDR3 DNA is TGTGCCAGCAGCCGCGAGGGGGTGAGGTCCTACAATGAGCAGTTCTTC.

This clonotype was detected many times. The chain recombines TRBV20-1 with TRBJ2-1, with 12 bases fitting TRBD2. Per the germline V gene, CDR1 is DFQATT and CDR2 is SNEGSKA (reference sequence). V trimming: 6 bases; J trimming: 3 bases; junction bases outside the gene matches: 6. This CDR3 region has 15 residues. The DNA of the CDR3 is TGCAGTGCCCTGTTGACTAGCGGGAGCTACAATGAGCAGTTCTTC. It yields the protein CSALLTSGSYNEQFF.

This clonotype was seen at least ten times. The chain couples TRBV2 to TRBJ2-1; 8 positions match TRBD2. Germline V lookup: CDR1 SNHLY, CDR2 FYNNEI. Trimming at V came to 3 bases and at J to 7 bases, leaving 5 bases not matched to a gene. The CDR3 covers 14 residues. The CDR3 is CASSDGGAGNEQFF. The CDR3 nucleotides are TGTGCCAGCAGTGACGGGGGGGCGGGAAATGAGCAGTTCTTC.

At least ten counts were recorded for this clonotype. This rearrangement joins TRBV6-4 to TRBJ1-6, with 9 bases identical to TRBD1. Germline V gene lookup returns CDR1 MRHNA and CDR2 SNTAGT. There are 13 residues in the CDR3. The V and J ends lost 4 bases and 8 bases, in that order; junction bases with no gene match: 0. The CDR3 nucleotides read TGTGCCAGCAGTGGGACAGGGGATTCACCCCTCCACTTT. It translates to CASSGTGDSPLHF.

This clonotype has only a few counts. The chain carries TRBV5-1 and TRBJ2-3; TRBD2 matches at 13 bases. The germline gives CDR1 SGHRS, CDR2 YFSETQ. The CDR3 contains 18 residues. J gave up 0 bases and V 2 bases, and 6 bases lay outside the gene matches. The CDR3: CASSFRTSGGQSTDTQYF. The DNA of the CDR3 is TGCGCCAGCAGCTTCAGGACTAGCGGGGGACAGAGCACAGATACGCAGTATTTT.

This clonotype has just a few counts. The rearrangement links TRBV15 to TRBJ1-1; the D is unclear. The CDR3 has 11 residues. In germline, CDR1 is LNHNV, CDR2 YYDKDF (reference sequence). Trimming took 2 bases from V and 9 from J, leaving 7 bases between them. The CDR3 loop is CATSRSRKAFF. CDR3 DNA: TGTGCCACCAGCAGATCCCGGAAAGCTTTCTTT.

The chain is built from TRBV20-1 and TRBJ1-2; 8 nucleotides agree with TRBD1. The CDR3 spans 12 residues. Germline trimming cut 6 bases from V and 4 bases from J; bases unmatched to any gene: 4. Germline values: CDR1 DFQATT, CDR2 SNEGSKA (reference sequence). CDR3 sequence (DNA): TGCAGTGCGAGGACAGGGACCTATGGCTACACCTTC. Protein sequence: CSARTGTYGYTF.

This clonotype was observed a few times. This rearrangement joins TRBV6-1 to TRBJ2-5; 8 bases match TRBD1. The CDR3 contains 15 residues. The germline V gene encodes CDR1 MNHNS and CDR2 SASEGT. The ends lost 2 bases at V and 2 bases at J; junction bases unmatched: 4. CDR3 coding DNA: TGTGCCAGCAGTGAAACTGACAGGGGTCAAGAGACCCAGTACTTC. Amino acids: CASSETDRGQETQYF.

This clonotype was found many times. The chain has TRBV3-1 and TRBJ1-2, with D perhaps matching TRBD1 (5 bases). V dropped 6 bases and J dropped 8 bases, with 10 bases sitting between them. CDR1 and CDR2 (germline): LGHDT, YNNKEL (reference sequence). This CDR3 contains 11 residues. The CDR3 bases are TGTGCCAGCAGGGGGGGGAGCGGCTACACCTTC. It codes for CASRGGSGYTF.

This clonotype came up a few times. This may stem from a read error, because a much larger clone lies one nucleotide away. The CDR3 region has the DNA TGTGTCAGCAGCCGGGCCGCCGAGCAGTTCTTC. Protein: CVSSRAAEQFF. The chain couples TRBV14 to TRBJ2-1, with D unclear. The CDR3 extends over 11 amino acids. Germline CDR1 and CDR2: SGHDN and FVKESK.

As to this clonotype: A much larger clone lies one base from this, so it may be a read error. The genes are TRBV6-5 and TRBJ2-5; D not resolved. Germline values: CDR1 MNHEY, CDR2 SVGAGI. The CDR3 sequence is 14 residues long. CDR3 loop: CASSYLVNQETKYF. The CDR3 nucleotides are TGTGCCAGCAGTTACCTGGTCAACCAAGAGACCAAGTACTTC.

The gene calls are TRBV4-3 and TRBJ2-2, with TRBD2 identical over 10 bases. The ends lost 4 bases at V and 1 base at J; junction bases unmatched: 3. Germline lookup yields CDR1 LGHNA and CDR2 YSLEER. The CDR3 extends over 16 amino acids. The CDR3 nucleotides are TGCGCCAGCAGCCCTAGACTAGCGGGGAACACCGGGGAGCTGTTTTTT. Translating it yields CASSPRLAGNTGELFF.

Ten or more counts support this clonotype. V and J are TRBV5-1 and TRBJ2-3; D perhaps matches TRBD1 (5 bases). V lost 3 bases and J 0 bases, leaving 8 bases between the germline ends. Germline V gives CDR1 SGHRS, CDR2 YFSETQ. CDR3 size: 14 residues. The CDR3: CASSSRQSTDTQYF. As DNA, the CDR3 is TGCGCCAGCAGCTCGCGACAGAGCACAGATACGCAGTATTTT.

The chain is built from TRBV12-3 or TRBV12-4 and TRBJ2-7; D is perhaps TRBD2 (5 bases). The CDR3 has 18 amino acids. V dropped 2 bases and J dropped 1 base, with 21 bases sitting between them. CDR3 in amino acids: CASSLFLRGPLGSYEQYF. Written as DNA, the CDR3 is TGTGCCAGCAGTTTATTCTTGCGCGGGCCGCTCGGTTCCTACGAGCAGTACTTC.

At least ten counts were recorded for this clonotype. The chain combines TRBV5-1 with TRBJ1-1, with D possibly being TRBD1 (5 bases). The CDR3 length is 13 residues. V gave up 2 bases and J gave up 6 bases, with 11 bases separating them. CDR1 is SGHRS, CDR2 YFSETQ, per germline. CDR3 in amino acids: CASSFDRDSEAFF. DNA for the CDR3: TGCGCCAGCAGCTTCGACCGGGACTCTGAAGCTTTCTTT.

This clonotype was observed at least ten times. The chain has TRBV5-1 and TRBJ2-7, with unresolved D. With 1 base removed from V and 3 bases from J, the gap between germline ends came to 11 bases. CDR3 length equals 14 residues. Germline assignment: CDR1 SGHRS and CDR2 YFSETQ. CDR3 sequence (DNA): TGCGCCAGCAGCTTGTGGTTGGATGTCTACGAGCAGTACTTC. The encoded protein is CASSLWLDVYEQYF.

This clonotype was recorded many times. This CDR3 reads CASSFSGREQYF. Written as DNA, the CDR3 is TGTGCCAGCAGTTTCTCCGGGCGCGAGCAGTACTTC. The chain uses TRBV27 and TRBJ2-7; D is unresolved. V lost 3 bases to trimming and J lost 6 bases, with 9 bases between them. CDR3 length equals 12 residues. Germline CDR1 MNHEY, CDR2 SMNVEV (reference sequence).